This TCR beta chain was obtained from a study of shared clonotypes between healthy human individuals. Study outcomes and limitations: Only blood samples were collected, and tissue repertoires likely differ.

Sequencing was performed with immunoSEQ multiplex PCR; in TCRdb, only in-frame clones are kept and a portion is missing. The sample has 2.3 million or so clones, approximately 93% seen once. Concerning this clone: Its antigen is still unknown.

The receptor comes from a man aged 18 to 29 in good health. Some clones in this sample may be carry-over from other donors' samples. Sample: naive CD4+ T cells from PBMCs. The subset denotes: CD45RA+ positively selected.

The CDR3 coding sequence is TGTGCCAGCAGCTTGCTCCTTAGCGGGAGTCAAAATGAGCAGTTCTTC. Translated, it gives CASSLLLSGSQNEQFF. V is TRBV5-6 and J is TRBJ2-1; 9 positions agree with TRBD2. The V gene's germline CDR1 is SGHDT and CDR2 YYEEEE. Trimming took 1 base from V and 7 from J; bases not matched to a gene: 9. The CDR3 sequence is 16 residues long.